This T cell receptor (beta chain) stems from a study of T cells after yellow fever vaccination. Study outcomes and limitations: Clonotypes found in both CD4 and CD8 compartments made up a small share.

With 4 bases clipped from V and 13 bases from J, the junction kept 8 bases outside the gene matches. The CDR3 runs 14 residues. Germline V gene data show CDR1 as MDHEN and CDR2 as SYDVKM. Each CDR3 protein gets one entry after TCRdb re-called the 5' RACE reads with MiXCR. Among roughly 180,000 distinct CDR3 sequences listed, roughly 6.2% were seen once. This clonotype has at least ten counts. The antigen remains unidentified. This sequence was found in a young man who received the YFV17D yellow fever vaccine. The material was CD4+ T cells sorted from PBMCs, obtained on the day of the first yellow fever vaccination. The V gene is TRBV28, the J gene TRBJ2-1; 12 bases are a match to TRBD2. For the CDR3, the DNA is TGTGCCAGCAGTTCCCCCTTGACTAGCGGGGGTCAGTTCTTC. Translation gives CASSSPLTSGGQFF.